A selection of T cell receptor beta chains follows, all from one sample in a study of shared clonotypes between healthy human individuals. The method was immunoSEQ multiplex PCR; TCRdb's version includes in-frame clones alone and lacks a portion of them. The sample lists about 2.5 million clones, approximately 90% occurring once. What was sequenced was naive CD4+ T cells from PBMCs. These receptors all come from a man between 18 and 29 years old in good health. Some clones in this sample may be carry-over from other donors' samples. The CDR3 runs from the conserved cysteine through the conserved F or W. The D gene is left open where the match is weak. The size field is filled for only some rows; it gives once, few, many or a size class.

j_gene | v_gene | d_gene | abundance | CDR3aa | CDR3nt
TRBJ2-1 | TRBV7-3 | NA | NA | CASSPGSGRESYNEQFF | TGTGCCAGCAGCCCCGGTTCGGGCCGAGAATCCTACAATGAGCAGTTCTTC
TRBJ1-2 | TRBV5-1 | NA | few | CASSLDTGWSYTF | TGCGCCAGCAGCCTGGACACTGGCTGGAGCTACACCTTC
TRBJ2-1 | TRBV4-2 | NA | NA | CASSQVLRGYNEQFF | TGTGCCAGCAGCCAAGTACTCCGGGGTTACAATGAGCAGTTCTTC
TRBJ2-2 | TRBV6-5 | NA | NA | CASSYQPTVNTGELFF | TGTGCCAGCAGTTACCAACCGACAGTGAACACCGGGGAGCTGTTTTTT
TRBJ2-7 | TRBV30 | NA | NA | CAWSTSREQYF | TGTGCCTGGAGTACTAGCCGCGAGCAGTACTTC
TRBJ2-5 | TRBV4-2 | TRBD2 | NA | CASSLSGVERETQYF | TGTGCCAGCAGCCTTAGCGGGGTAGAGAGGGAGACCCAGTACTTC
TRBJ2-2 | TRBV6-1 | NA | NA | CASRGRDTGELFF | TGTGCCAGCAGGGGGCGAGATACCGGGGAGCTGTTTTTT
TRBJ2-7 | TRBV27 | NA | NA | CASSSSDRPSYEQYF | TGTGCCAGCAGTTCCTCAGACAGGCCCTCCTACGAGCAGTACTTC
TRBJ2-3 | TRBV18 | TRBD2 | NA | CASSPIAGEGTQYF | TGTGCCAGCTCACCAATAGCGGGAGAAGGTACGCAGTATTTT
TRBJ1-1 | TRBV10-3 | NA | NA | CAISAGGTEAFF | TGTGCCATCAGTGCCGGGGGTACTGAAGCTTTCTTT
TRBJ1-2 | TRBV5-8 | NA | NA | CASSFRNYGYTF | TGTGCCAGCAGCTTTAGGAACTATGGCTACACCTTC
TRBJ2-6 | TRBV6-5 | NA | NA | CASRLDGPGANVLTF | TGTGCCAGCAGGCTTGATGGGCCTGGGGCCAACGTCCTGACTTTC
TRBJ2-7 | TRBV11-2 | NA | once | CASSLAYEQYF | TGTGCCAGCAGCCTTGCTTACGAGCAGTACTTC
TRBJ1-2 | TRBV7-9 | NA | NA | CASSLGTRGGGYTF | TGTGCCAGCAGCTTAGGAACCAGGGGAGGCGGCTACACCTTC
TRBJ2-7 | TRBV5-1 | TRBD2 | NA | CASSLGLAGGVNEQYF | TGCGCCAGCAGCTTGGGACTAGCGGGAGGCGTTAACGAGCAGTACTTC
TRBJ1-1 | TRBV18 | TRBD1 | NA | CASSSGTVNTEAFF | TGTGCCAGCTCGTCCGGGACAGTGAACACTGAAGCTTTCTTT
TRBJ1-1 | TRBV14 | TRBD1 | NA | CASSRDRATEAFF | TGTGCCAGCAGCCGGGACAGGGCGACTGAAGCTTTCTTT
TRBJ1-1 | TRBV14 | NA | NA | CASSQVGGTTEAFF | TGTGCCAGCAGCCAAGTCGGAGGGACCACTGAAGCTTTCTTT
TRBJ2-5 | TRBV18 | TRBD2 | NA | CASSPRREGGETQYF | TGTGCCAGCTCACCACGCAGGGAGGGAGGAGAGACCCAGTACTTC
TRBJ1-2 | TRBV28 | NA | NA | CARKTRGGYTF | TGTGCCCGCAAAACCAGGGGTGGCTACACCTTC
TRBJ2-1 | TRBV7-2 | NA | NA | CASSFGPVGEQFF | TGTGCCAGCAGCTTCGGACCTGTGGGTGAGCAGTTCTTC
TRBJ1-1 | TRBV4-1 | TRBD1 | NA | CASSHADRDTEAFF | TGCGCCAGCAGCCACGCGGACAGGGACACTGAAGCTTTCTTT
TRBJ1-3 | TRBV30 | NA | NA | CAWESSSSGNTIYF | TGTGCCTGGGAGAGCTCCAGCTCTGGAAACACCATATATTTT